This TCR beta chain was sequenced in a study of blood T cell repertoires in COVID-19. Study in general: COVID-19 samples from acute and convalescent phases originated in the United States, Italy and Spain. From T cells, B-cell-depleted T cells, or PBMCs came the material, which was cDNA or gDNA.

This CDR3 is 16 amino acids long. The germline CDR1 and CDR2 sequences are LNHNV and YYDKDF (reference sequence). V lost 0 bases to trimming and J lost 4 bases, with 13 bases between them. The authors' processing: Quantification of nucleated cells was approximated via reference gene primer amplification. Only in-frame clones appear in the TCRdb table, and some are missing; sequencing was by immunoSEQ multiplex PCR. The DNA gave D and trimming, while V, J and clone size come from that table. This sample has roughly 160,000 clones; around 83% occur once, and the top ten carry roughly a fifth. The receptor's source is a woman aged 65 to 85 who had recovered from COVID-19. V usage is TRBV15 and J usage is TRBJ2-1; possible D gene TRBD2, 6 bases. Sample: peripheral blood. The CDR3: CATSRDPGGPYNEQFF. The CDR3 region has the DNA TGTGCCACCAGCAGAGATCCCGGGGGTCCTTACAATGAGCAGTTCTTC.